A selection of T cell receptor beta chains follows, all from one sample in a study of shared clonotypes between healthy human individuals. The data were produced by immunoSEQ multiplex PCR, yet TCRdb's version contains in-frame clones alone and is incomplete. The sample shows some 2.1 million clones, 93% of them seen only once. The source material was naive CD8+ T cells from PBMCs. These receptors were obtained from a man younger than 35 in good health. Some clones in this sample may be carry-over from other donors' samples. Both conserved end residues are part of each CDR3. The order of the fields is J gene, clone size, V gene, D gene, CDR3 protein, CDR3 DNA. A D gene is named only where the DNA matches it firmly. Clone size is given for some rows only: seen once, a few or many times, or a class if the clone is expanded.

>TRBJ1-1|-|TRBV9|-
CASSAQGRPTEAFF
TGTGCCAGCAGCGCGCAGGGACGCCCTACTGAAGCTTTCTTT
>TRBJ2-5|-|TRBV5-1|TRBD2
CASSSTGLAGWETQYF
TGCGCCAGCAGCTCGACAGGACTAGCGGGATGGGAGACCCAGTACTTC
>TRBJ1-1|-|TRBV30|TRBD1
CAWDSGGPYEAFF
TGTGCCTGGGATTCAGGGGGACCATATGAAGCTTTCTTT
>TRBJ1-1|few|TRBV11-2|-
CASSLVGQAFF
TGTGCCAGCAGCTTGGTAGGGCAGGCTTTCTTT
>TRBJ2-7|-|TRBV5-1|-
CASSLGLGAPYEQYF
TGCGCCAGCAGCTTGGGGCTGGGAGCGCCCTACGAGCAGTACTTC
>TRBJ1-5|-|TRBV6-5|-
CASSPTDRYNQPQHF
TGTGCCAGCAGCCCCACGGACAGATACAATCAGCCCCAGCATTTT
>TRBJ1-2|once|TRBV6-5|TRBD1
CASRPGQVNGYTF
TGTGCCAGCAGGCCGGGACAGGTGAATGGCTACACCTTC
>TRBJ2-3|-|TRBV9|TRBD2
CASSVRTSGGPDTQYF
TGTGCCAGCAGCGTACGGACTAGCGGGGGACCAGATACGCAGTATTTT
>TRBJ2-5|-|TRBV13|-
CASSLGTYQLLAQETQYF
TGTGCCAGCAGCTTAGGCACTTACCAACTACTTGCCCAAGAGACCCAGTACTTC
>TRBJ1-5|-|TRBV5-8|TRBD1
CASSSRDRGYSNQPQHF
TGTGCCAGCAGCTCCCGGGACAGGGGATATAGCAATCAGCCCCAGCATTTT
>TRBJ1-1|-|TRBV11-3|-
CASGKRDGRMNTEAFF
TGTGCCAGCGGCAAAAGGGACGGGAGGATGAACACTGAAGCTTTCTTT
>TRBJ2-7|-|TRBV7-2|TRBD1
CASSLHGTGGYEQYF
TGTGCCAGCAGCTTGCACGGGACAGGGGGGTACGAGCAGTACTTC
>TRBJ2-2|-|TRBV5-1|TRBD2
CASSPGTSGNTGELFF
TGCGCCAGCAGCCCTGGGACTAGCGGGAACACCGGGGAGCTGTTTTTT
>TRBJ2-1|-|TRBV7-9|TRBD2
CASSLDSGSYNEQFF
TGTGCCAGCAGCTTAGATAGCGGGAGCTACAATGAGCAGTTCTTC
>TRBJ2-7|-|TRBV28|-
CASAWGSYEQYF
TGTGCCAGCGCTTGGGGATCCTACGAGCAGTACTTC
>TRBJ1-3|once|TRBV27|-
CASSLRHSGNTIYF
TGTGCCAGCAGTTTAAGGCACTCTGGAAACACCATATATTTT
>TRBJ2-5|-|TRBV7-3|-
CASSLTLVRAEEKTQYF
TGTGCCAGCAGCTTAACGTTGGTACGCGCTGAGGAGAAGACCCAGTACTTC
>TRBJ2-7|-|TRBV27|TRBD1
CASSATGNVYEQYF
TGTGCCAGCAGTGCGACAGGGAACGTCTACGAGCAGTACTTC
>TRBJ1-4|-|TRBV7-8|-
CASSLFEIEKLFF
TGTGCCAGCAGCTTATTTGAGATTGAAAAACTGTTTTTT
>TRBJ1-1|-|TRBV28|-
CASSLVTANTEAFF
TGTGCCAGCAGCTTAGTGACGGCGAACACTGAAGCTTTCTTT
>TRBJ2-1|once|TRBV29-1|-
CSVDPTSSYNEQFF
TGCAGCGTTGACCCGACGAGCTCCTACAATGAGCAGTTCTTC
>TRBJ2-7|-|TRBV28|-
CASIGTGALYEQYF
TGTGCCAGCATCGGGACCGGGGCTCTATACGAGCAGTACTTC
>TRBJ2-5|-|TRBV6-1|TRBD2
CASSELSGRASETQYF
TGTGCCAGCAGTGAACTTAGCGGGAGGGCCTCGGAGACCCAGTACTTC
>TRBJ1-1|-|TRBV30|-
CAWRLTGDAPAEAFF
TGTGCCTGGAGGTTGACAGGAGATGCTCCAGCTGAAGCTTTCTTT
>TRBJ1-1|few|TRBV11-2|TRBD1
CASSLNPGRGRTEAFF
TGTGCCAGCAGCTTAAACCCGGGCAGGGGGCGAACTGAAGCTTTCTTT
>TRBJ1-2|-|TRBV9|TRBD1
CASSPRTGNYGYTF
TGTGCCAGCAGCCCCCGGACAGGCAACTATGGCTACACCTTC
>TRBJ2-1|-|TRBV6-6|-
CASSAWGGHEQFF
TGTGCCAGCAGTGCCTGGGGGGGGCATGAGCAGTTCTTC
>TRBJ2-1|once|TRBV27|-
CASAGESPYNEQFF
TGTGCCAGTGCAGGGGAGTCTCCCTACAATGAGCAGTTCTTC
>TRBJ1-4|-|TRBV9|-
CASSVGGTRNEKLFF
TGTGCCAGCAGCGTAGGAGGGACACGGAATGAAAAACTGTTTTTT
>TRBJ2-7|-|TRBV2|TRBD2
CASSGGTSGSDSVWYEQYF
TGTGCCAGCAGTGGTGGGACTAGCGGGAGCGACTCCGTATGGTACGAGCAGTACTTC
>TRBJ2-5|-|TRBV5-8|-
CASSLGGWQGYKETQYF
TGTGCCAGCAGCTTGGGAGGGTGGCAGGGCTATAAGGAGACCCAGTACTTC
>TRBJ2-1|once|TRBV11-3|TRBD2
CASSSAGTKGQFF
TGTGCCAGCAGCTCAGCGGGGACCAAAGGGCAGTTCTTC
>TRBJ2-7|-|TRBV29-1|-
CSVVGRRAYEQYF
TGCAGCGTTGTAGGACGGCGGGCCTACGAGCAGTACTTC
>TRBJ2-7|-|TRBV19|-
CASSIGGSAEQYF
TGTGCCAGTAGTATAGGGGGTAGCGCCGAGCAGTACTTC
>TRBJ2-2|-|TRBV7-9|TRBD2
CASWGLAGGPNGELFF
TGTGCCAGCTGGGGACTAGCGGGAGGGCCGAACGGGGAGCTGTTTTTT
>TRBJ2-7|-|TRBV4-3|-
CASSQEGKGGPFYEQYF
TGCGCCAGCAGCCAAGAGGGGAAAGGGGGACCATTCTACGAGCAGTACTTC
>TRBJ1-1|-|TRBV28|-
CASSLNFLDMNTEAFF
TGTGCCAGCAGTTTAAATTTTCTGGACATGAACACTGAAGCTTTCTTT
>TRBJ2-7|-|TRBV19|-
CASSDRDSDEQYF
TGTGCCAGTAGTGACCGGGACTCAGACGAGCAGTACTTC
>TRBJ2-1|once|TRBV7-9|TRBD2
CASSLSGRLNEQFF
TGTGCCAGCAGCTTAAGCGGGAGGTTGAATGAGCAGTTCTTC
>TRBJ2-3|-|TRBV9|-
CASSVGSRGTDTQYF
TGTGCCAGCAGCGTAGGTTCTCGAGGCACAGATACGCAGTATTTT
>TRBJ2-3|-|TRBV6-5|TRBD1
CASSYRQGGGTDTQYF
TGTGCCAGCAGTTATAGACAGGGGGGGGGCACAGATACGCAGTATTTT
>TRBJ1-1|-|TRBV9|-
CASSVTGQGMNTEAFF
TGTGCCAGCAGCGTCACTGGTCAGGGGATGAACACTGAAGCTTTCTTT
>TRBJ2-2|once|TRBV28|TRBD2
CASDRTSGSGDTGELFF
TGTGCCAGCGATCGGACTAGCGGGAGTGGAGACACCGGGGAGCTGTTTTTT